The rows below give T cell receptor beta chains drawn from one sample of a study of cytotoxic CD8 clonotypes in ibrutinib-treated CLL. Sequencing used immunoSEQ multiplex PCR; TCRdb keeps in-frame clones, though not all of them. Of nearly 300,000 clones listed, 70% to 80% are singletons. The sequences come from PBMCs, collected at disease progression, from a patient treated with ibrutinib. These receptors came from a human donor with chronic lymphocytic leukemia. Each CDR3 is given with its conserved first and last residue.

>TRBV5-1|TRBJ2-7
CASSTLTGNEQYF
>TRBV21-1|TRBJ2-3
CASSTETSAGTQYF
>TRBV2|TRBJ2-3
CASRGVKLSQYF
>TRBV7-2|TRBJ2-2
CASSLQGAGELFF
>TRBV5-6|TRBJ2-7
CASSPLVGGTPYEQYF
>TRBV11-2|TRBJ1-2
CASSRPGSLRGYTF
>TRBV19|TRBJ1-1
CASDRGAGTEAFF
>TRBV4-3|TRBJ2-1
CASSREGGQNNEQFF
>TRBV19|TRBJ2-2
CASSRTLAGGPLKNTGELFF
>TRBV4-3|TRBJ2-7
CASSQDHWTSEREQYF
>TRBV5-1|TRBJ1-6
CASSLVRGVNSPLHF
>TRBV5-1|TRBJ1-1
CASGDRVNTEAFF
>TRBV10-3|TRBJ1-2
CAISAYRGAGYGYTF
>TRBV11-2|TRBJ2-7
CASSLPTGSYEQYF
>TRBV5-5|TRBJ2-7
CASSLAGHHYEQYF
>TRBV5-4|TRBJ1-4
CASSFAQGGKLFF
>TRBV27|TRBJ2-7
CASGYSYEQYF
>TRBV7-8|TRBJ2-7
CASSTSRDGRPYEQYF
>TRBV7-9|TRBJ1-2
CASSPQRGNYGYTF
>TRBV11-3|TRBJ2-1
CASSPPHQAANEQFF
>TRBV5-1|TRBJ2-7
CASSRETASYEQYF
>TRBV7-6|TRBJ1-1
CASSPEQGAGTEAFF
>TRBV18|TRBJ2-1
CASSPRGNNEQFF
>TRBV5-1|TRBJ1-2
CASSPVTGGNYGYTF
>TRBV11-2|TRBJ2-3
CASSLYKTDTQYF
>TRBV7-6|TRBJ2-2
CASSLGIGELFF
>TRBV28|TRBJ2-7
CASRRRTVPGLAGRYAWEQYF
>TRBV14|TRBJ2-1
CASSQAPSGTTRNNEQFF
>TRBV28|TRBJ2-3
CSAGATDTQYF
>TRBV5-6|TRBJ2-7
CASSLGGATYEQYF
>TRBV4-1|TRBJ2-7
CASSPSGSSYEQYF
>TRBV29-1|TRBJ2-3
CSVVPGLAAADTQYF
>TRBV7-8|TRBJ2-5
CASSPRTSPETQYF
>TRBV7-9|TRBJ1-4
CASSSFTGQANEKLFF
>TRBV7-2|TRBJ2-7
CASSPLAAGAGEQYF
>TRBV5-1|TRBJ2-2
CASSLGSNTGELFF
>TRBV25-1|TRBJ2-7
CASSGLGLYEQYF
>TRBV18|TRBJ2-7
CASSPRDLVVYEQYF
>TRBV2|TRBJ2-5
CASSEYRGLETQYF
>TRBV7-8|TRBJ1-5
CASSPEAGNQPQHF
>TRBV7-9|TRBJ2-7
CASSLAGGIHEQYF
>TRBV21-1|TRBJ1-5
CASSKVHLRAAKYSNQPQHF
>TRBV5-5|TRBJ2-2
CASSLLEGTGELFF
>TRBV12-5|TRBJ1-5
CASGLGTDRSNQPQHF
>TRBV4-1|TRBJ1-5
CASSQGSGKESNQPQHF
>TRBV15|TRBJ2-2
CATSRDGRGRLSSTGELFF
>TRBV29-1|TRBJ2-5
CSVGDRKVETQYF
>TRBV19|TRBJ2-7
CASRSSYEQYF
>TRBV12-5|TRBJ1-1
CASTPGAHMNTEAFF
>TRBV14|TRBJ2-7
CASRRWPRTSF
>TRBV20-1|TRBJ2-7
CSASGAYEQYF
>TRBV4-2|TRBJ2-1
CASSPGLAGGGDNEQFF
>TRBV11-2|TRBJ2-7
CASSLDYGLEQYF
>TRBV4-2|TRBJ2-5
CASSQDFRRGGQETQYF
>TRBV4-1|TRBJ2-5
CASSGTSGGQETQYF
>TRBV9|TRBJ2-7
CASSVADRVHEQYF
>TRBV19|TRBJ1-2
CASSIYDTGYTF